The T cell receptor beta chain described here comes from a study of cytomegalovirus exposure and HLA in healthy donors. The germline CDR1 and CDR2 sequences are DFQATT and SNEGSKA (reference sequence). The length of the CDR3 is 11 residues. The table came from immunoSEQ multiplex PCR; TCRdb's copy has only in-frame clones and leaves some out. Found here are 130,000 or so clones, about nine tenths of them singletons; the top ten hold about 6.7%. To note about this clone: The target antigen is unknown.

Study-level results: In the approximately 120 validation repertoires, a later analysis found that first-cohort TCR clusters tended to co-occur.

The donors were in the approximately 120-subject validation cohort; that cohort was separate from the roughly 700-subject first cohort. The chain has TRBV20-1 and TRBJ1-2; D gene ambiguous. The origin of this receptor is a woman aged 25-40 years in good health and CMV-seropositive. Sequencing was done on a sample of PBMCs. The CDR3 DNA reads as TGCGGCACGGTGGGCAACTATGGCTACACCTTC. This gives the protein CGTVGNYGYTF.